This T cell receptor beta chain appears in the sequencing data of a study of memory CD4+ T cells and cytomegalovirus serostatus. Study-wide points: Suggested: most of the CMV-linked TCR signature lies in CD4+ memory cells. Of around 160 reported CMV TCRbeta sequences, roughly 70 were found in memory CD4+ repertoires.

This clone was detected only a few times. Antigen specificity is unknown. V gave up 0 bases and J gave up 0 bases, with 12 bases separating them. The CDR3 runs to 17 residues. Looked up from germline, CDR1 is SGHRS and CDR2 is YFSETQ. Profiling relied on immunoSEQ multiplex PCR, and the TCRdb table lists in-frame clones only, not all of them. The table shows under 85,000 clones, with around four fifths occurring only once. Single viable CD3+CD4+CD8-CD45RO+ cells were sorted as the memory CD4+ T cells. The chain recombines TRBV5-1 with TRBJ1-4; D uncertain. Specimen: memory CD4+ T cells from blood. The TCR originated in an adult in good health and CMV-seropositive. The CDR3 region is CASSLAGGMATNEKLFF. The CDR3 DNA is TGCGCCAGCAGCTTGGCCGGTGGTATGGCAACTAATGAAAAACTGTTTTTT.